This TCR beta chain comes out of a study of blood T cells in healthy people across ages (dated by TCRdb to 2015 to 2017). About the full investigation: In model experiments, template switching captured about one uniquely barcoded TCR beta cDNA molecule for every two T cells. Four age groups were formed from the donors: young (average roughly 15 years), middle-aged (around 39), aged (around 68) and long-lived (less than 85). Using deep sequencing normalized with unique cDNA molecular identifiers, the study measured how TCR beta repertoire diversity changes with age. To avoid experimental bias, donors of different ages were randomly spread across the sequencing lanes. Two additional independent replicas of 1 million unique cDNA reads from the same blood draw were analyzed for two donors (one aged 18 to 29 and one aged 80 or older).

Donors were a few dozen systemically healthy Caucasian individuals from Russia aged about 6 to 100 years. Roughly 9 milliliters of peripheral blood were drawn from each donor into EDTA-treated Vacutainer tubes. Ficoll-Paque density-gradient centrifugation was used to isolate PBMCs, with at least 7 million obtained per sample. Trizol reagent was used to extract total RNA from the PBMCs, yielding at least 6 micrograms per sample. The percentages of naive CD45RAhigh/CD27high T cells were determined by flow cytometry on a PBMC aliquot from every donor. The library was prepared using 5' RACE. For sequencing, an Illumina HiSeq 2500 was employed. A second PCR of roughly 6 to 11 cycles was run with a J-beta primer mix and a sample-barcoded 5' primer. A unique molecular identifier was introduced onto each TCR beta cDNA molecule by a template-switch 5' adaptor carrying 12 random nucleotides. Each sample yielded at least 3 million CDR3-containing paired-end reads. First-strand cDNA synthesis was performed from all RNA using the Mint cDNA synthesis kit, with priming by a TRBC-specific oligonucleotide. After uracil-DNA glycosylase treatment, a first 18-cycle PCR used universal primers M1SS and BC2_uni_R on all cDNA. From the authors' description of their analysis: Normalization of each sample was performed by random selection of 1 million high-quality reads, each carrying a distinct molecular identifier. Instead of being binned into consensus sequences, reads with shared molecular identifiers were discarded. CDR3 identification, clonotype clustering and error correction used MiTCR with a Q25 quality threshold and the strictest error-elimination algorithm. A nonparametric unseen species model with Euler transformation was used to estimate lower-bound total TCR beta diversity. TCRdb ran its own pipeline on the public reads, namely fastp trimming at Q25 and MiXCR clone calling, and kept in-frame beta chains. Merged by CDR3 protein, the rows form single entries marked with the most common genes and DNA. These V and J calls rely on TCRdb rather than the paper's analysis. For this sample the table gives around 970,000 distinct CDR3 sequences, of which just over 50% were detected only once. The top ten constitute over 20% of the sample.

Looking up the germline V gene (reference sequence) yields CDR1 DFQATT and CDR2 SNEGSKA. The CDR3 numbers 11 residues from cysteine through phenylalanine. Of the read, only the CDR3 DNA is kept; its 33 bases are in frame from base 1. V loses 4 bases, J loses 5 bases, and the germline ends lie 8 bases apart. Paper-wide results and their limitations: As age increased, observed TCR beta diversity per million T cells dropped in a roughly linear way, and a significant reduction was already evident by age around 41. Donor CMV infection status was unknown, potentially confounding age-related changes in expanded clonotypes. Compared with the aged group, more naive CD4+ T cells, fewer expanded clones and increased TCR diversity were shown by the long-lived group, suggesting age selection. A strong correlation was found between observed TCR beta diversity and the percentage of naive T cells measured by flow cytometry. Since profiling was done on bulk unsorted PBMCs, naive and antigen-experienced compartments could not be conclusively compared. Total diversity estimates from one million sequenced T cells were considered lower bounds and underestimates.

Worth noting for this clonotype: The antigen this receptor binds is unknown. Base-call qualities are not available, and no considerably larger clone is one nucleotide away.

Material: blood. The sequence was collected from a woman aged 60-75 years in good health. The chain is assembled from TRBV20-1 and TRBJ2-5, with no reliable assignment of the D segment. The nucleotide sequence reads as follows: TGCAGTGCTACAAAGTCGGAGACCCAGTACTTC. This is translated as CSATKSETQYF.